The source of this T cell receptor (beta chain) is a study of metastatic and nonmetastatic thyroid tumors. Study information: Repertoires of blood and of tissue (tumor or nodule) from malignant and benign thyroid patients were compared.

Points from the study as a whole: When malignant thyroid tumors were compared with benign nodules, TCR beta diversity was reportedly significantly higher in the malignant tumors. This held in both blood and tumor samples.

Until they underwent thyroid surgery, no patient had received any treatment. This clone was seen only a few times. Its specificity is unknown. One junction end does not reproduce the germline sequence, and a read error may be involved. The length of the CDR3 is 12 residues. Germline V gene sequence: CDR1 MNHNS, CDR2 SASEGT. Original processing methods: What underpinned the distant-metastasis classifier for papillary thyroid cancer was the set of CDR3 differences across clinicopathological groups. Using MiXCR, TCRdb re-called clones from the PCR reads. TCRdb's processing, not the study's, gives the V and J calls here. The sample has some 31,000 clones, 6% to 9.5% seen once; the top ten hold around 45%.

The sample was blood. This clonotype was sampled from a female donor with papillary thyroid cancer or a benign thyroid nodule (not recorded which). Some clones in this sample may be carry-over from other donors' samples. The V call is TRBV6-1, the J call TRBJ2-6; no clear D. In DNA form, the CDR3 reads TGTGTCAGCAGTGATGCGGCCAACGTCCTGACTTTC. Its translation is CVSSDAANVLTF.